The rows below give T cell receptor beta chains drawn from one sample of a study of blood T cells in healthy people across ages. TCRdb ran MiXCR on the 5' RACE reads and lists one entry per CDR3 protein. The sample has roughly 2 million distinct CDR3 sequences; around 50% are singletons. The sample comprised blood. The receptors derive from a woman aged 40 to 50 in good health. The CDR3 runs from the conserved cysteine through the conserved F or W. The D gene is left open where the match is weak. Part of the rows lack a size; the others show once, few, many or a class for expanded clones.

- - TRBJ1-2 TRBV27 TGTGCCAGCAGTTCAGGGGTGGTCGGGACATATGGCTACACCTTC CASSSGVVGTYGYTF
- - TRBJ1-2 TRBV20-1 TGCAGTGCTAGAGATTTAACCAGCTACTATGCCTATGGCTACACCTTC CSARDLTSYYAYGYTF
TRBD1 - TRBJ2-4 TRBV27 TGTGCCAGCAGCCCCTCGACAGGGGATGACGCCAAAAACATTCAGTACTTC CASSPSTGDDAKNIQYF
- few TRBJ2-1 TRBV7-2 TGTGCCAGCAGCCCCGGAAACATCTACAATGAGCAGTTCTTC CASSPGNIYNEQFF
- - TRBJ1-2 TRBV2 TGTGCCAGCGGCGGAGGGGCCAGCTACACCTTC CASGGGASYTF
TRBD1 few TRBJ2-1 TRBV7-3 TGTGCCAGCAGCCCGTCCAGGGGGAGCTACAATGAGCAGTTCTTC CASSPSRGSYNEQFF
- - TRBJ2-1 TRBV20-1 TGCAGTGCTAGAGTACAACACAATGAGCAGTTCTTC CSARVQHNEQFF
- - TRBJ2-1 TRBV21-1 TGTGCCAGCAGCAAGGCAAGGAATCAGAGCAATGAGCAGTTCTTC CASSKARNQSNEQFF
- - TRBJ2-7 TRBV29-1 TGCAGCGTGGCCGGTAAGCGAAGCTCCTACAATGAGCAGTACTTC CSVAGKRSSYNEQYF
- - TRBJ2-3 TRBV4-2 TGTGCCAGCAGTCTTGAACAGGGCAGCACAGATACGCAGTATTTT CASSLEQGSTDTQYF
TRBD2 - TRBJ2-3 TRBV20-1 TGCAGTGCTAGTAAAGGAGCAGCGGGGGGGGAGAATACGCAGTATTTT CSASKGAAGGENTQYF
- once TRBJ2-6 TRBV6-1 TGTGCCAGCAGTGAGATGGGGTTAGCTGGGGCCAACGTCCTGACTTTC CASSEMGLAGANVLTF
- - TRBJ1-1 TRBV7-9 TGTGCCAGCAGCGGCAGGACAGCAGAAGCTTTCTTT CASSGRTAEAFF
TRBD1 - TRBJ2-7 TRBV15 TGTGCCACCAGCAGAGAGATCACCGGGACAGGTCGTTACGAGCAGTACTTC CATSREITGTGRYEQYF
TRBD2 - TRBJ2-1 TRBV2 TGTGCCAGCAGTGACCCCTCCCGGGGGGGTGAGGATGAGCAGTTCTTC CASSDPSRGGEDEQFF
- few TRBJ1-2 TRBV9 TGTGCCAGCAGCGTAATCTCCGGGGGAGGGGGAAGATACACCTTC CASSVISGGGGRYTF
- few TRBJ2-6 TRBV15 TGTGCCACCAGCAAACTCGAGGCTGGGGCCAACGTCCTGACTTTC CATSKLEAGANVLTF
TRBD1 - TRBJ1-2 TRBV27 TGTGCCAGCAGTTGGACCAGGGGGTACGATGGCTACACCTTC CASSWTRGYDGYTF
- once TRBJ2-7 TRBV15 TGTGCCACCAGCAGAGATATAAGGTTATCAGGAGAGCAGTACTTC CATSRDIRLSGEQYF
- many TRBJ2-5 TRBV29-1 TGCAGCGCTTACCCCACAGGGAAGGAGACCCAGTACTTC CSAYPTGKETQYF
- few TRBJ2-1 TRBV9 TGTGCCAGCAGCGGCGGGGGCGGTTTCGATGAGCAGTTCTTC CASSGGGGFDEQFF
TRBD1 few TRBJ1-6 TRBV4-3 TGCGCCAGCAGCCAAACTACCGGGACAGGGGTATCACCCCTCCACTTT CASSQTTGTGVSPLHF
TRBD1 - TRBJ2-3 TRBV2 TGTGCCAGCAGATCCGGACAGGGGGCAGAGGATACGCAGTATTTT CASRSGQGAEDTQYF
TRBD1 - TRBJ1-2 TRBV12-3/TRBV12-4 TGTGCCAGCAGTTTACGGACAGGCACAAGCCTCTATGGCTACACCTTC CASSLRTGTSLYGYTF
TRBD1 - TRBJ1-2 TRBV27 TGTGCCAGCAGTTCAGGACAGGGAGGAAACTATGGCTACACCTTC CASSSGQGGNYGYTF
- few TRBJ2-1 TRBV12-3/TRBV12-4 TGTGCCAGCAGCCTCGGGGGTAAGCAGTTCTTC CASSLGGKQFF
- - TRBJ1-5 TRBV20-1 TGCAGCGCAGTTAGCAATCAGCCCCAGCATTTT CSAVSNQPQHF
TRBD1 - TRBJ1-2 TRBV27 TGTGCCAGCAGTTTAGAGACCAGACAGGGGCGGCGGGGCTACACCTTC CASSLETRQGRRGYTF
- - TRBJ1-2 TRBV3-1 TGTGCCAGCAGCCAAGCGGCGGACAATCGGAATGGCTACACCTTC CASSQAADNRNGYTF
- - TRBJ1-2 TRBV4-3 TGCGCCAGCAGCCAAGATCGGGGAGGGGGTTTTAACTATGGCTACACCTTC CASSQDRGGGFNYGYTF
- few TRBJ2-3 TRBV6-1 TGTGCCAGCACCGAGCCGACAGATACGCAGTATTTT CASTEPTDTQYF
- few TRBJ2-5 TRBV5-1 TGCGCCAGCAGCGCGGGGGCCTCACAAGAGACCCAGTACTTC CASSAGASQETQYF
TRBD1 once TRBJ2-3 TRBV28 TGTGCCAGCAGTATCACAGGGGAAGGAGTGACAGATACGCAGTATTTT CASSITGEGVTDTQYF
- - TRBJ1-1 TRBV7-9 TGTGCCAGCAGCCCAGGGGTGCGAACGGACACTGAAGCTTTCTTT CASSPGVRTDTEAFF
- - TRBJ2-3 TRBV5-1 TGCGCCAGCAGCTTGGGGGACCCGTCCACAGATACGCAGTATTTT CASSLGDPSTDTQYF
- - TRBJ1-1 TRBV7-9 TGTGCCAGCAGCCCGACAGCTTTTAACACTGAAGCTTTCTTT CASSPTAFNTEAFF
TRBD2 - TRBJ2-5 TRBV20-1 TGCAGTGCCCCCCGGGGGGTTCAGCAAGGGACCCAGTACTTC CSAPRGVQQGTQYF
- - TRBJ2-1 TRBV20-1 TGCAGTACTACGGGCAGGGCCCCATACAATGAGCAGTTCTTC CSTTGRAPYNEQFF